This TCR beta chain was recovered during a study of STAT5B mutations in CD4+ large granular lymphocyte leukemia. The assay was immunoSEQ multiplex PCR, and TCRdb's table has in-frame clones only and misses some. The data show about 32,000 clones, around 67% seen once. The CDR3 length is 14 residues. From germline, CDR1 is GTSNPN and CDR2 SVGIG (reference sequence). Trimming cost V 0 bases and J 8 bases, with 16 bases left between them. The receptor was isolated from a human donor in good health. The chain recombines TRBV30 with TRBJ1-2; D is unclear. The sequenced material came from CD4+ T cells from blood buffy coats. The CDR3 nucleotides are TGTGCCTGGAGTGTACGGCAGGCTTTGAGGGGCTACACCTTC. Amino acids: CAWSVRQALRGYTF.